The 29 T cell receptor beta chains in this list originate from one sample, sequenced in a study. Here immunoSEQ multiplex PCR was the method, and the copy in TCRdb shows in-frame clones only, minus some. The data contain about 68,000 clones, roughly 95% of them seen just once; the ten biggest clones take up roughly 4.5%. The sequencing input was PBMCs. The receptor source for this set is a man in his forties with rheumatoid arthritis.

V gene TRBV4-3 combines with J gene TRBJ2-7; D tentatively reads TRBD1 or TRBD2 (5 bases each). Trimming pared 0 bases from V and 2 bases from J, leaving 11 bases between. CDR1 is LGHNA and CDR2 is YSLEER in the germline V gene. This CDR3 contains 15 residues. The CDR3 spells CASSQDWDGPYEQYF. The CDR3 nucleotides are TGCGCCAGCAGCCAAGATTGGGACGGCCCCTACGAGCAGTACTTC.

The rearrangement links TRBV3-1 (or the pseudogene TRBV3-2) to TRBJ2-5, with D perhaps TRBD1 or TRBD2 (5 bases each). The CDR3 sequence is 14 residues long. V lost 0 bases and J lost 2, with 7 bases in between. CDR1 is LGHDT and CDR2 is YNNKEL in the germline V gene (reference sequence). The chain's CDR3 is CASSQEGRQETQYF. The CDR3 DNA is TGTGCCAGCAGCCAAGAGGGACGGCAAGAGACCCAGTACTTC.

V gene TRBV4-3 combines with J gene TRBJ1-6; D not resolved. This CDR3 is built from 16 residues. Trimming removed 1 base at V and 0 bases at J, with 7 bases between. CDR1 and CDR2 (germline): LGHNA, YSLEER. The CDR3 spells CASSQGSNSYNSPLHF. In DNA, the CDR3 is TGCGCCAGCAGCCAAGGTTCAAACTCCTATAATTCACCCCTCCACTTT.

This CDR3 reads CAWRWRDGGELFF. In DNA, the CDR3 is TGTGCCTGGAGATGGCGGGACGGCGGGGAGCTGTTTTTT. The gene calls are TRBV30 and TRBJ2-2, with D tentatively TRBD2 (6 bases). The CDR3 contains 13 residues. The germline V gene has CDR1 GTSNPN and CDR2 SVGIG (reference sequence). With 3 bases removed from V and 7 bases from J, the gap between germline ends came to 12 bases.

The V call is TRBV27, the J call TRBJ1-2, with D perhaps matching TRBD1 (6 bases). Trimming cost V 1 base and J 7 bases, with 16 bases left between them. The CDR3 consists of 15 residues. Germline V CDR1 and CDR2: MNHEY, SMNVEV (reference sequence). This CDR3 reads CASSLYGNRVGGYTF. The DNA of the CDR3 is TGTGCCAGCAGTTTATATGGGAACAGGGTGGGTGGCTACACCTTC.

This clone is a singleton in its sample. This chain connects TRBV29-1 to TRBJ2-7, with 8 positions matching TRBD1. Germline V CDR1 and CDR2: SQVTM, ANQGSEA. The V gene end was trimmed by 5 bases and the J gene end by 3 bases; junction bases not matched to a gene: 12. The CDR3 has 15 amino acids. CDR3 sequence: CSVQRKGQDFYEQYF. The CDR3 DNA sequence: TGCAGCGTTCAAAGAAAGGGACAGGATTTCTACGAGCAGTACTTC.

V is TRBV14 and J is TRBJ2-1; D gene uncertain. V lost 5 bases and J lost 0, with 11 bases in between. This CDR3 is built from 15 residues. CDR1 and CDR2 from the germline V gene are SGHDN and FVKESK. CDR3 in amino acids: CASSGARSSYNEQFF. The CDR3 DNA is TGTGCCAGCAGCGGAGCTAGAAGCTCCTACAATGAGCAGTTCTTC.

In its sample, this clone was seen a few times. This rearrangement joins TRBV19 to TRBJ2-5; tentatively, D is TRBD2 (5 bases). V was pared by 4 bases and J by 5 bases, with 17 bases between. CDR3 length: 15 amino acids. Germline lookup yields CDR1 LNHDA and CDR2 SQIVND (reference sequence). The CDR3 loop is CASSKADSLRETQYF. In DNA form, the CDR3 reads TGTGCCAGTAGTAAGGCGGACTCTCTCCGGGAGACCCAGTACTTC.

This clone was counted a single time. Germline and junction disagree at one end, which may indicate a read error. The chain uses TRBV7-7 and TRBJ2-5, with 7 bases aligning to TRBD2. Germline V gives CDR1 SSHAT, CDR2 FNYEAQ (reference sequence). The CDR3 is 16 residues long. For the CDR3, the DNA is TGTGCTAGCAGCGTATCGGGGGGTTTATCCGGAGAGACCCAGTACTTC. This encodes CASSVSGGLSGETQYF.

CDR3 in amino acids: CATGRQGGSSDTQYF. DNA for the CDR3: TGTGCCACCGGAAGACAGGGAGGTTCGTCGGATACGCAGTATTTT. The rearrangement uses TRBV6-5 and TRBJ2-3, with a weak D call TRBD1 (7 bases). The CDR3 has 15 residues. With 10 bases removed from V and 6 bases from J, the gap between germline ends came to 23 bases. Looked up from germline, CDR1 is MNHEY and CDR2 is SVGAGI.

The CDR3 DNA is TGTGCCAGCAGCTCGGATCTAAACACTGAAGCTTTCTTT. It specifies CASSSDLNTEAFF. This chain joins TRBV5-8 and TRBJ1-1; no definite D call. Germline assignment: CDR1 SGHTS and CDR2 YDEGEE. The CDR3 has 13 amino acids. The germline V and J ends were trimmed by 3 bases and 2 bases, with 8 bases remaining between them.

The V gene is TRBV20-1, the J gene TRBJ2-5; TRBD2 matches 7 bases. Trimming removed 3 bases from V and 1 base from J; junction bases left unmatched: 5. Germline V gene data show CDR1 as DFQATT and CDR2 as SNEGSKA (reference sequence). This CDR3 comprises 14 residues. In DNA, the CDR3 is TGCAGTGCTAGTGCGGGAGAAGGCCAAGAGACCCAGTACTTC. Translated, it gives CSASAGEGQETQYF.

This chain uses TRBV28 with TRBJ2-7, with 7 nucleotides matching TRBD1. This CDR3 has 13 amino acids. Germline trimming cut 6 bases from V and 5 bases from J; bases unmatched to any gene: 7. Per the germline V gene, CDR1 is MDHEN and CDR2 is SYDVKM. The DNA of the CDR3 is TGTGCCAGCAGCCCGGGACAGCGCAACGAGCAGTACTTC. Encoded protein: CASSPGQRNEQYF.

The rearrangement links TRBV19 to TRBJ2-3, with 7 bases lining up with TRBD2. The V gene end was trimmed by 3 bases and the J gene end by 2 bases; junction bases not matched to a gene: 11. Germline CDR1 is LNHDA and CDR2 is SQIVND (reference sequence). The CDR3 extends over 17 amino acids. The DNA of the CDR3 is TGTGCCAGTAGTATCGGTTGGTCTAGCGGTTCCACAGATACGCAGTATTTT. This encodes CASSIGWSSGSTDTQYF.

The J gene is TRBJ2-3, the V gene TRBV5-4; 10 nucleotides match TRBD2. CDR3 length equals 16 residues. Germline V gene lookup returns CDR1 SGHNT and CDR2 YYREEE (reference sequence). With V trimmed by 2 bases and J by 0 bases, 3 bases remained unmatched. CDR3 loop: CASSFPTSGSTDTQYF. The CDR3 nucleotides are TGTGCCAGCAGCTTCCCGACTAGCGGGAGCACAGATACGCAGTATTTT. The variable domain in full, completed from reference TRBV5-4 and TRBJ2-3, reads ETGVTQSPTHLIKTRGQQVTLRCSSQSGHNTVSWYQQALGQGPQFIFQYYREEENGRGNFPPRFSGLQFPNYSSELNVNALELDDSALYLCASSFPTSGSTDTQYFGPGTRLTVL.

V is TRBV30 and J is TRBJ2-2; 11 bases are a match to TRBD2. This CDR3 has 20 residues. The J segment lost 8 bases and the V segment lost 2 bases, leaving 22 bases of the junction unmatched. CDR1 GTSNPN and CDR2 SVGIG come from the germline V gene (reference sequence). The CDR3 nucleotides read TGTGCCTGGAGTCCCCTGACTAGCGGGATTTGGGCGATTTCTCGAGGGGAGCTGTTTTTT. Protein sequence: CAWSPLTSGIWAISRGELFF. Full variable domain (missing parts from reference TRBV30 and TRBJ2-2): SQTIHQWPATLVQPVGSPLSLECTVEGTSNPNLYWYRQAAGRGLQLLFYSVGIGQISSEVPQNLSASRPQDRQFILSSKKLLLSDSGFYLCAWSPLTSGIWAISRGELFFGEGSRLTVL.

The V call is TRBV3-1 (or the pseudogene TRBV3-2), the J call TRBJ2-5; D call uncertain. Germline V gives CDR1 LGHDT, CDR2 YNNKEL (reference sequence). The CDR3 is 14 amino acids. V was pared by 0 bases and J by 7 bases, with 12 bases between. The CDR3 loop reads CASSQDPPKVTQYF. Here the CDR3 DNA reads TGTGCCAGCAGCCAAGATCCCCCCAAGGTGACCCAGTACTTC.

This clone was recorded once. The CDR3 spells CASSPGQGSHTGELFF. The CDR3 region has the DNA TGTGCCAGCAGCCCGGGACAGGGTTCGCACACCGGGGAGCTGTTTTTT. The chain uses TRBV5-4 and TRBJ2-2; 9 nucleotides align to TRBD1. CDR3 length: 16 residues. The V gene end was trimmed by 4 bases and the J gene end by 3 bases; junction bases not matched to a gene: 7. CDR1 is SGHNT, CDR2 YYREEE, per germline (reference sequence).

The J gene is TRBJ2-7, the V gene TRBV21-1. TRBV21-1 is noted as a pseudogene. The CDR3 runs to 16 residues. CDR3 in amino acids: CASSKSLAESSYEQYF. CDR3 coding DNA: TGTGCCAGCAGCAAAAGTCTTGCAGAGAGCTCCTACGAGCAGTACTTC.

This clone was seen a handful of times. The CDR3 sequence: CASRQGLNTEAFF. The CDR3 region has the DNA TGTGCCAGTAGACAAGGGCTGAACACTGAAGCTTTCTTT. V is TRBV19 and J is TRBJ1-1, with D unclear. V shed 6 bases and J shed 0 bases, with 8 bases lying between them. Germline loops: CDR1 LNHDA, CDR2 SQIVND (reference sequence). This CDR3 comprises 13 residues. Supplemented by reference TRBV19 and TRBJ1-1, the full variable domain reads DGGITQSPKYLFRKEGQNVTLSCEQNLNHDAMYWYRQDPGQGLRLIYYSQIVNDFQKGDIAEGYSVSREKKESFPLTVTSAQKNPTAFYLCASRQGLNTEAFFGQGTRLTVV.

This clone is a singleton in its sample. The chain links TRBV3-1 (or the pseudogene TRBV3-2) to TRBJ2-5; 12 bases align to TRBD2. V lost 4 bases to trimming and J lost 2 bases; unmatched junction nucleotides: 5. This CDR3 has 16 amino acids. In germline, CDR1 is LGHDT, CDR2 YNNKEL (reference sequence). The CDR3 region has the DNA TGTGCCAGCAGCCTCCTAGCGGGAGGGGGGCAAGAGACCCAGTACTTC. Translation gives CASSLLAGGGQETQYF.

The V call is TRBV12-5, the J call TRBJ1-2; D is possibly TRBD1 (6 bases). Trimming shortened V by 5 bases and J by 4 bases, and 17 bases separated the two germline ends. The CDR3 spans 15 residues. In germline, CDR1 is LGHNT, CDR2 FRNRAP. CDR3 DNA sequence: TGTGCTAGTGGTACCAAACCGGACAGCAGCTATGGCTACACCTTC. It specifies CASGTKPDSSYGYTF.

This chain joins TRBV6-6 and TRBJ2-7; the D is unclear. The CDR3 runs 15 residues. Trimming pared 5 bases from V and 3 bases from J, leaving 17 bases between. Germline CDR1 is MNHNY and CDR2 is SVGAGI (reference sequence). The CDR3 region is CASSPPRGEFYEQYF. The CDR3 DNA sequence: TGTGCCAGCAGTCCCCCCCGTGGAGAGTTCTACGAGCAGTACTTC.

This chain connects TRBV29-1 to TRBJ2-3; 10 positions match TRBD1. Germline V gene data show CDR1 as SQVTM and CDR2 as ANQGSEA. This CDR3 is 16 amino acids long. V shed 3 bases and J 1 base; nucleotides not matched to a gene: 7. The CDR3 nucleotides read TGCAGCGTTGAGGGGGGACAGGGGCTACGCACAGATACGCAGTATTTT. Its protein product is CSVEGGQGLRTDTQYF.

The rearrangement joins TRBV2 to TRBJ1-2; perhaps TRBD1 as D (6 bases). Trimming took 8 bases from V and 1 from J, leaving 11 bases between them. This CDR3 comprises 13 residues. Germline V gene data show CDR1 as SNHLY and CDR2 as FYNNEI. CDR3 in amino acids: CASLRTVNYGYTF. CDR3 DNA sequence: TGTGCCAGCCTTAGGACAGTTAACTATGGCTACACCTTC.

The CDR3 here is CAISEFNEQFF. As DNA, the CDR3 is TGTGCCATCAGTGAATTCAATGAGCAGTTCTTC. The chain is built from TRBV10-3 and TRBJ2-1, with unresolved D. Germline-derived CDR1 and CDR2 are ENHRY and SYGVKD. Trimming removed 3 bases from V and 6 bases from J, with 3 bases in between. The CDR3 consists of 11 residues.

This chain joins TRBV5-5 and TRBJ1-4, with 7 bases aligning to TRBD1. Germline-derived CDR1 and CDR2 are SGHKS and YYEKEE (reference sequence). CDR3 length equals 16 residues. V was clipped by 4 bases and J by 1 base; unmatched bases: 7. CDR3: CASSPGTVRTNEKLFF. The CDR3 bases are TGTGCCAGCAGCCCGGGGACAGTCCGAACTAATGAAAAACTGTTTTTT.

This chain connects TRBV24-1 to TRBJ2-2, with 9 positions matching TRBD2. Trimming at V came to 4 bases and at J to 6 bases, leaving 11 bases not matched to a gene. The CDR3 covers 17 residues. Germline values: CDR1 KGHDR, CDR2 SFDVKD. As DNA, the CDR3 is TGTGCCACCAGTGACCTCAGTAGCGGGAGTTTCCCCGGGGAGCTGTTTTTT. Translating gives CATSDLSSGSFPGELFF.

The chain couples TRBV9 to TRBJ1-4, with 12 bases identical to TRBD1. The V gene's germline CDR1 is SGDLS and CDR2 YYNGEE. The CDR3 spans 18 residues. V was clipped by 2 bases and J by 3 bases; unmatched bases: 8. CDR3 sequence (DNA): TGTGCCAGCAGCGTCGGGGGACAGGGGGCGATGGCTAATGAAAAACTGTTTTTT. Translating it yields CASSVGGQGAMANEKLFF. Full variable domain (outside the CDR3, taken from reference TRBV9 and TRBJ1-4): DSGVTQTPKHLITATGQRVTLRCSPRSGDLSVYWYQQSLDQGLQFLIQYYNGEERAKGNILERFSAQQFPDLHSELNLSSLELGDSALYFCASSVGGQGAMANEKLFFGSGTQLSVL.